Presented here are 8 T cell receptor beta chains from one specimen sequenced in a study of cytomegalovirus exposure and HLA in healthy donors. This table comes from immunoSEQ multiplex PCR, and its TCRdb copy is limited to in-frame clones, with some not included. Among under 250,000 clones listed, approximately 87% were seen once. What was sequenced was PBMCs. Source of these receptors: a man younger than 35 in good health and CMV-seronegative.

The chain combines TRBV7-9 with TRBJ2-5, with TRBD1 matching 10 bases. Germline CDR1 is SEHNR and CDR2 is FQNEAQ (reference sequence). The CDR3 runs to 16 residues. Trimming at V came to 6 bases and at J to 0 bases, leaving 7 bases not matched to a gene. Written as DNA, the CDR3 is TGTGCCAGCAGTAGGGACAGGGGTTACTACCAAGAGACCCAGTACTTC. Translation: CASSRDRGYYQETQYF.

V is TRBV27 and J is TRBJ2-1; 11 bases are shared with TRBD2. This CDR3 comprises 15 residues. Germline values: CDR1 MNHEY, CDR2 SMNVEV (reference sequence). V dropped 8 bases and J dropped 3; count of bases not matched to a gene: 6. The CDR3 nucleotides are TGTGCCAGCCGGGCTAGCGGGAGGAACTACAATGAGCAGTTCTTC. The encoded protein is CASRASGRNYNEQFF.

The chain has TRBV28 and TRBJ1-1, with 7 positions matching TRBD1. Germline V lookup: CDR1 MDHEN, CDR2 SYDVKM. V trimming: 6 bases; J trimming: 9 bases; junction bases outside the gene matches: 13. The CDR3 is made up of 14 amino acids. The CDR3, as DNA: TGTGCCAGCAGCTCCCCGAGGCAGGGGGAAAAAGCTTTCTTT. It specifies CASSSPRQGEKAFF.

The rearrangement links TRBV19 to TRBJ1-2; 8 nucleotides agree with TRBD1. Germline trimming cut 2 bases from V and 3 bases from J; bases unmatched to any gene: 2. Germline lookup yields CDR1 LNHDA and CDR2 SQIVND (reference sequence). CDR3 length: 14 amino acids. The CDR3 nucleotides read TGTGCCAGTAGTATATCACAGGGGGACTATGGCTACACCTTC. It is translated as CASSISQGDYGYTF.

The chain joins TRBV28 to TRBJ2-3; TRBD2 matches at 8 bases. The trim removed 4 bases at V and 6 bases at J, leaving 9 bases unmatched. The CDR3 has 15 residues. Per the germline V gene, CDR1 is MDHEN and CDR2 is SYDVKM. This chain's CDR3 is CASSSLSGVGDTQYF. The CDR3 DNA sequence: TGTGCCAGCAGTTCTCTTAGCGGGGTCGGGGATACGCAGTATTTT.

In its sample, this clone was seen a few times. V usage is TRBV7-9 and J usage is TRBJ2-7; the D gene is possibly TRBD2 (7 bases). Per germline, CDR1 SEHNR and CDR2 FQNEAQ (reference sequence). The germline V and J ends were trimmed by 5 bases and 3 bases, with 20 bases remaining between them. The CDR3 is 16 residues long. In nucleotides, the CDR3 is TGTGCCAGCAGCGACCCTCGAAGGGGGGGTTTCTACGAGCAGTACTTC. Its translation is CASSDPRRGGFYEQYF.

This chain uses TRBV25-1 with TRBJ2-3, with 12 bases aligning to TRBD2. Unmatched junction bases numbered 5, after V lost 3 bases and J lost 4 bases. The CDR3 is 16 residues long. Germline V lookup: CDR1 MGHDK, CDR2 SYGVNS. CDR3 sequence (DNA): TGTGCCAGCAGTGACCCGCTAGCGGGGGGGCCAGATACGCAGTATTTT. Encoded protein: CASSDPLAGGPDTQYF.

This chain uses TRBV19 with TRBJ2-7; the match to TRBD2 covers 7 bases. The CDR3 spans 15 residues. Germline loops: CDR1 LNHDA, CDR2 SQIVND (reference sequence). Trimming took 7 bases from V and 0 from J; bases not matched to a gene: 9. CDR3 coding DNA: TGTGCCAGTAAGGGCTCTAGCGGAGGCTCCTACGAGCAGTACTTC. It codes for CASKGSSGGSYEQYF.